One sample yielded the 11 T cell receptor beta chains listed below, sequenced in a study of T-cell reconstitution after alpha-beta-depleted transplantation in children. A TCRbeta library incorporating unique molecular identifiers was prepared. TCRdb re-called the PCR reads with MiXCR, one entry per CDR3 protein. Of about 360,000 distinct CDR3 sequences in the sample, about an eighth were seen once. The sequencing used PBMCs, collected from the stem cell graft. The receptors shown here come from a human donor who donated a stem cell graft to a child with Fanconi anemia.

This clonotype was seen repeatedly, ten times or more. The chain recombines TRBV6-4 with TRBJ2-1; D is undetermined. Germline V gene lookup returns CDR1 MRHNA and CDR2 SNTAGT. This CDR3 is built from 13 residues. V was cut by 0 bases and J by 4 bases, with 4 bases left in between. The CDR3 protein is CASSDSRYNEQFF. CDR3 in DNA: TGTGCCAGCAGTGACTCAAGATACAATGAGCAGTTCTTC.

The chain combines TRBV2 with TRBJ1-1; D unclear. The germline V gene has CDR1 SNHLY and CDR2 FYNNEI. The CDR3 extends over 14 amino acids. Trimming shortened V by 4 bases and J by 0 bases, and 9 bases separated the two germline ends. In DNA form, the CDR3 reads TGTGCCAGCAGTGTACAGCTACTGAACACTGAAGCTTTCTTT. Residues: CASSVQLLNTEAFF.

Many counts were recorded for this clonotype. The V and J genes are TRBV5-5 and TRBJ2-5; possible D gene TRBD2, 5 bases. Germline values: CDR1 SGHKS, CDR2 YYEKEE (reference sequence). Trimming stripped 3 bases from V and 2 bases from J, with 8 bases between. The CDR3 runs 13 residues. The CDR3, as DNA: TGTGCCAGCAGCTGGGAGACACAAGAGACCCAGTACTTC. Translating gives CASSWETQETQYF. The entire variable domain, with the rest obtained from reference TRBV5-5 and TRBJ2-5, is as follows: DAGVTQSPTHLIKTRGQQVTLRCSPISGHKSVSWYQQVLGQGPQFIFQYYEKEERGRGNFPDRFSARQFPNYSSELNVNALLLGDSALYLCASSWETQETQYFGPGTRLLVL.

The chain joins TRBV12-3 or TRBV12-4 to TRBJ2-1; 13 nucleotides match TRBD2. This CDR3 has 14 residues. V was pared by 10 bases and J by 10 bases, with 10 bases of the junction left unmatched. CDR3 DNA: TGTGCCACAAATCGACTAGCGGGGGGTGGGGAGCAGTTCTTC. This sequence encodes CATNRLAGGGEQFF.

This clonotype was found a few times. The chain is built from TRBV5-5 and TRBJ1-1, with TRBD1 as a possible D gene (6 bases). CDR3 length: 14 residues. Germline assignment: CDR1 SGHKS and CDR2 YYEKEE (reference sequence). The V end was cut by 3 bases, the J end by 7 bases, with 16 bases between. The CDR3 region has the DNA TGTGCCAGCAGCTCCCCCTCAGGGGCCTTTGAAGCTTTCTTT. Its protein product is CASSSPSGAFEAFF.

This clonotype was detected only a few times. The chain employs TRBV29-1 and TRBJ1-5; 9 nucleotides agree with TRBD1. This CDR3 is 14 amino acids long. V was pared by 7 bases and J by 2 bases, with 6 bases of the junction left unmatched. The germline CDR1 and CDR2 sequences are SQVTM and ANQGSEA. CDR3 in amino acids: CSAKQGAGNQPQHF. The CDR3 DNA reads as TGCAGCGCAAAACAGGGGGCCGGCAATCAGCCCCAGCATTTT.

As DNA, the CDR3 is TGTGCCAGCAGCCCCCTCGGGACAGGGGTACGGAATGGCTACACCTTC. Residues: CASSPLGTGVRNGYTF. The V call is TRBV3-1, the J call TRBJ1-2; 10 bases agree with TRBD1. The CDR3 is 16 residues long. Germline assignment: CDR1 LGHDT and CDR2 YNNKEL (reference sequence). Trimming cost V 4 bases and J 6 bases; bases outside gene matches: 11.

The chain carries TRBV12-3 or TRBV12-4 and TRBJ1-3, with no clear D. The CDR3 totals 15 residues. V was trimmed by 4 bases and J by 4 bases, leaving 14 bases between them. The CDR3 DNA is TGTGCCAGCAGTTCCCTCCCGGGAGGGGGAAACACCATATATTTT. Translation: CASSSLPGGGNTIYF.

This clonotype was observed a handful of times. The rearrangement links TRBV20-1 to TRBJ2-4; D gene unclear. This CDR3 is built from 15 residues. Trimming shortened V by 0 bases and J by 3 bases, and 12 bases separated the two germline ends. Germline CDR1 and CDR2: DFQATT and SNEGSKA (reference sequence). CDR3 protein: CSARDATPYKNIQYF. CDR3 coding DNA: TGCAGTGCTAGAGATGCGACCCCGTACAAAAACATTCAGTACTTC.

With regard to this clonotype: Its ends do not fully match the called genes, so a read error is possible. The gene calls are TRBV20-1 and TRBJ2-1; unclear D gene. The CDR3 is 14 amino acids. CDR1 and CDR2 from the germline V gene are DFQATT and SNEGSKA (reference sequence). CDR3 residues: CSARAFLPYNGQFF. The CDR3 coding sequence is TGCAGTGCTAGAGCCTTCCTCCCTTACAATGGGCAGTTCTTC.

CDR3 amino acids: CAIPKDRLNTGELFF. In nucleotides, the CDR3 is TGTGCCATCCCAAAGGACAGGCTGAACACCGGGGAGCTGTTTTTT. The genes are TRBV12-3 or TRBV12-4 and TRBJ2-2, with 7 bases lining up with TRBD1. This CDR3 contains 15 residues. V dropped 10 bases and J dropped 1; count of bases not matched to a gene: 9.